This T cell receptor beta chain was recorded in a study of shared clonotypes between healthy human individuals. Study observations and caveats: Naive subsets tended to show greater estimated richness than memory subsets.

Of note for this clone: Its matching antigen is unknown.

Sorted-subset replicate PCR reactions contained roughly 200 ng DNA, corresponding to tens of thousands of T cell genomes. Produced via immunoSEQ multiplex PCR; TCRdb's table is partial and in-frame only. The sample lists about 1,900,000 clones; about 95% were seen once. Germline assignment: CDR1 LNHDA and CDR2 SQIVND (reference sequence). V was clipped by 5 bases and J by 6 bases, with 14 bases between them. This CDR3 comprises 14 residues. Terminally differentiated effector memory CD45RA+ cells were left out of the naive CD8 fraction, which was CD45RO-negative and positively selected for CCR7. The chain has TRBV19 and TRBJ2-1; D may be TRBD2 (7 bases). This clonotype was obtained from a man between 18 and 29 years old in good health. The specimen sequenced was naive CD8+ T cells sorted from blood. The DNA of the CDR3 is TGTGCCAGTAGTGAGGCGGGGGCCATCAATGAGCAGTTCTTC. Amino acids: CASSEAGAINEQFF.